This T cell receptor (beta chain) is drawn from a study of blood T cell repertoires in COVID-19. Clones were sequenced by immunoSEQ multiplex PCR, and TCRdb holds only the in-frame ones, with some missing. The sample lists 300,000 to 350,000 clones, around nine tenths occurring once. The V gene end was trimmed by 5 bases and the J gene end by 0 bases; junction bases not matched to a gene: 6. This CDR3 has 15 amino acids. CDR1 and CDR2 (germline): LNHNV, YYDKDF (reference sequence). This receptor was obtained from a woman younger than 35 who had recovered from COVID-19. The sequenced material came from peripheral blood. The chain employs TRBV15 and TRBJ2-7, with TRBD2 matching over 8 bases. CDR3 DNA sequence: TGTGCCACCAGCCAACTAGCGGCCGTCTCCTACGAGCAGTACGTC. It encodes CATSQLAAVSYEQYV.